The 21 T cell receptor beta chains given below trace back to one sample, sequenced in a study of T-cell reconstitution after alpha-beta-depleted transplantation in children. For TCRbeta, the library was prepared with unique molecular identifiers. MiXCR, applied by TCRdb to the PCR reads, yields one record per CDR3 protein. This sample carries about 210,000 distinct CDR3 sequences, about a sixth of them seen once, and the ten largest clones take roughly two fifths. This sample comprised PBMCs, mostly from graft donor cells, obtained 360 days after TCRalphabeta/CD19-depleted stem cell transplant. Receptor source: a male patient under 10 years old who had a stem cell transplant for acute lymphoblastic leukemia, so the T cells may come from the graft donor.

The J gene is TRBJ2-2, the V gene TRBV12-3 or TRBV12-4; 11 nucleotides line up with TRBD2. V shed 2 bases and J 5 bases; nucleotides not matched to a gene: 4. The CDR3 contains 16 residues. CDR3 DNA sequence: TGTGCCAGCAGTTTACAAGCTAGCGGGAGGACCGGGGAGCTGTTTTTT. Residues: CASSLQASGRTGELFF.

The rearrangement uses TRBV5-1 and TRBJ1-2, with D unresolved. The CDR3 loop spans 14 amino acids. V lost 0 bases, J lost 4 bases, and 10 bases lay in between. The germline V gene has CDR1 SGHRS and CDR2 YFSETQ. The CDR3 bases are TGCGCCAGCAGCTTGGGGCAGGCGATCTATGGCTACACCTTC. Translation gives CASSLGQAIYGYTF. Full variable domain (rest looked up from reference TRBV5-1 and TRBJ1-2): KAGVTQTPRYLIKTRGQQVTLSCSPISGHRSVSWYQQTPGQGLQFLFEYFSETQRNKGNFPGRFSGRQFSNSRSEMNVSTLELGDSALYLCASSLGQAIYGYTFGSGTRLTVV.

This clonotype appeared a few times. The chain couples TRBV27 to TRBJ2-4; 13 positions match TRBD2. The CDR3 contains 17 residues. Germline lookup yields CDR1 MNHEY and CDR2 SMNVEV (reference sequence). V shed 8 bases, J shed 0 bases, and the junction held 7 bases outside the gene matches. In nucleotides, the CDR3 is TGTGCCAGCGGGCCGGGACTAGCGGGACTAGCCAAAAACATTCAGTACTTC. Protein sequence: CASGPGLAGLAKNIQYF.

This clonotype was detected a few times. The chain joins TRBV13 to TRBJ2-6; no clear D gene. Germline values: CDR1 PRHDT, CDR2 FYEKMQ (reference sequence). The V end was cut by 5 bases, the J end by 0 bases, with 11 bases between. The CDR3 has 16 residues. CDR3 DNA sequence: TGTGCCAGCAGCGGATGCCGTAACTCTGGGGCCAACGTCCTGACTTTC. This translates into CASSGCRNSGANVLTF.

Only a few counts were recorded for this clonotype. The chain combines TRBV29-1 with TRBJ1-2; 9 positions agree with TRBD1. Losses at the gene ends were 7 bases for V and 2 bases for J; bases not matched to a gene: 11. In germline, CDR1 is SQVTM, CDR2 ANQGSEA. CDR3 size: 15 residues. The CDR3 DNA sequence: TGCAGCGCAGAGAGTCCGGGACAGGGAAACTATGGCTACACCTTC. Protein product: CSAESPGQGNYGYTF.

The chain joins TRBV10-3 to TRBJ1-1; no firm D call. This CDR3 is 14 amino acids long. The germline V gene encodes CDR1 ENHRY and CDR2 SYGVKD. V was cut by 3 bases and J by 1 base, with 9 bases left in between. CDR3 region: CAISDKGRNTEAFF. For the CDR3, the DNA is TGTGCCATCAGTGACAAAGGGAGGAACACTGAAGCTTTCTTT.

This clonotype was counted a single time. The chain recombines TRBV30 with TRBJ2-1, with 9 bases identical to TRBD2. Germline V gene sequence: CDR1 GTSNPN, CDR2 SVGIG (reference sequence). Trimming cost V 2 bases and J 1 base; bases outside gene matches: 9. The CDR3 contains 17 residues. CDR3 sequence reads: CAWSPSAGGTSYNEQFF. In DNA, the CDR3 is TGTGCCTGGAGTCCCTCGGCGGGGGGGACGTCCTACAATGAGCAGTTCTTC.

In its sample, this clonotype was seen a few times. The chain has TRBV5-5 and TRBJ2-1; 7 bases fit TRBD1. The CDR3 is made up of 17 amino acids. Per the germline V gene, CDR1 is SGHKS and CDR2 is YYEKEE (reference sequence). The ends lost 5 bases at V and 4 bases at J; junction bases unmatched: 15. CDR3 sequence: CASRQDRARGVYNEQFF. The CDR3, as DNA: TGTGCCAGCAGACAAGACAGGGCCCGAGGGGTTTACAATGAGCAGTTCTTC. The whole variable domain, remainder taken from reference TRBV5-5 and TRBJ2-1, is DAGVTQSPTHLIKTRGQQVTLRCSPISGHKSVSWYQQVLGQGPQFIFQYYEKEERGRGNFPDRFSARQFPNYSSELNVNALLLGDSALYLCASRQDRARGVYNEQFFGPGTRLTVL.

The chain uses TRBV9 and TRBJ2-5, with unresolved D. Trimming removed 3 bases at V and 7 bases at J, with 10 bases between. Germline V gives CDR1 SGDLS, CDR2 YYNGEE. The CDR3 runs to 12 residues. The CDR3 spells CASSEDQATQYF. In DNA, the CDR3 is TGTGCCAGCAGCGAAGACCAGGCGACCCAGTACTTC.

V and J are TRBV15 and TRBJ2-2; perhaps TRBD2 as D (6 bases). CDR3 length equals 12 residues. Trimming took 8 bases from V and 6 from J, leaving 10 bases between them. In germline, CDR1 is LNHNV, CDR2 YYDKDF (reference sequence). The CDR3 is CATLGGAGELFF. DNA for the CDR3: TGTGCCACCTTGGGCGGGGCCGGGGAGCTGTTTTTT.

The table lists this clonotype with a few counts. The chain recombines TRBV10-3 with TRBJ2-3; D unresolved. The CDR3 spans 15 residues. CDR1 ENHRY and CDR2 SYGVKD come from the germline V gene. V was cut by 0 bases and J by 0 bases, with 7 bases left in between. This CDR3 reads CAISESPVSTDTQYF. DNA for the CDR3: TGTGCCATCAGTGAGTCCCCCGTGAGCACAGATACGCAGTATTTT.

This clonotype was found a few times. V gene TRBV12-3 or TRBV12-4 combines with J gene TRBJ2-2; 7 nucleotides align to TRBD2. CDR3 size: 15 residues. Losses at the gene ends were 3 bases for V and 5 bases for J; bases not matched to a gene: 6. CDR3 nucleotides: TGTGCCAGCAGTTTTGACCCGCGGGAGACCGGGGAGCTGTTTTTT. Protein sequence: CASSFDPRETGELFF.

This chain joins TRBV10-3 and TRBJ1-1; no definite D call. This CDR3 has 18 amino acids. V lost 1 base, J lost 3 bases, and 21 bases lay in between. In germline, CDR1 is ENHRY, CDR2 SYGVKD. In DNA, the CDR3 is TGTGCCATCAGTGAGTTGCCCACAATGAGAACGATATACACTGAAGCTTTCTTT. This encodes CAISELPTMRTIYTEAFF.

This clonotype was found a few times. The CDR3 loop is CAWSLRIFDEQFF. The CDR3 nucleotides are TGTGCCTGGAGTCTCAGGATTTTCGATGAGCAGTTCTTC. The chain employs TRBV30 and TRBJ2-1; D is unclear. The CDR3 sequence is 13 residues long. CDR1 is GTSNPN, CDR2 SVGIG, per germline (reference sequence). The germline V and J ends were trimmed by 2 bases and 8 bases, with 13 bases remaining between them.

In its sample, this clonotype was seen a few times. The rearrangement links TRBV7-8 to TRBJ2-7, with D possibly matching TRBD1 (6 bases). Trimming removed 4 bases at V and 2 bases at J, with 12 bases between. The CDR3 loop spans 14 amino acids. Germline CDR1 and CDR2: SGHVS and FQNEAQ. The DNA of the CDR3 is TGTGCCAGCAGCTGGACCGACAGGACCTACGAGCAGTACTTC. Translating gives CASSWTDRTYEQYF.

Details on this clonotype: The junction differs from germline at one of its ends, possibly a read error. V usage is TRBV12-3 or TRBV12-4 and J usage is TRBJ1-2; TRBD1 agrees at 7 bases. There are 15 residues in the CDR3. The DNA for the CDR3 is TGTGCCAGCAGCGTGGGACAGCCCTTCAACTATGGCCACACCTTC. It yields the protein CASSVGQPFNYGHTF.

This clonotype was observed a handful of times. The V call is TRBV7-3, the J call TRBJ2-3; D is possibly TRBD2 (7 bases). V was trimmed by 5 bases and J by 4 bases, leaving 22 bases between them. The CDR3 length is 17 residues. CDR1 and CDR2 from the germline V gene are SGHTA and FQGTGA. The CDR3 here is CASSPSGGRGGSDTQYF. The CDR3 DNA is TGTGCCAGCAGCCCCTCGGGAGGCAGGGGCGGTTCAGATACGCAGTATTTT.

The CDR3 DNA is TGTGCCAGCAGCCCGCGACAGCCATTCAATGAGCAGTTCTTC. Its protein is CASSPRQPFNEQFF. This chain joins TRBV7-2 and TRBJ2-1, with D maybe TRBD1 (5 bases). The CDR3 contains 14 residues. Germline CDR1 is SGHTA and CDR2 is FQGNSA. V lost 5 bases, J lost 6 bases, and 14 bases lay in between. Filled out from reference TRBV7-2 and TRBJ2-1, the complete variable domain reads GAGVSQSPSNKVTEKGKDVELRCDPISGHTALYWYRQSLGQGLEFLIYFQGNSAPDKSGLPSDRFSAERTGGSVSTLTIQRTQQEDSAVYLCASSPRQPFNEQFFGPGTRLTVL.

This clonotype showed up just a few times. The chain is built from TRBV7-3 and TRBJ2-5; D assignment may be TRBD1 or TRBD2 (6 bases each). Germline CDR1 reads SGHTA; CDR2 reads FQGTGA. Trimming pared 3 bases from V and 2 bases from J, leaving 16 bases between. CDR3 size: 16 residues. The CDR3 nucleotides are TGTGCCAGCAGCTTCTCGGGGGCTGGGGTTCAAGAGACCCAGTACTTC. It specifies CASSFSGAGVQETQYF.

The chain couples TRBV12-3 or TRBV12-4 to TRBJ2-3, with TRBD2 matching 7 bases. This CDR3 contains 15 residues. J gave up 4 bases and V 3 bases, and 7 bases lay outside the gene matches. The CDR3 protein is CASSLLGGTADTQYF. CDR3 nucleotides: TGTGCCAGCAGTTTGCTCGGGGGGACCGCAGATACGCAGTATTTT.

This clonotype was seen a handful of times. This sequence joins TRBV6-1 and TRBJ2-7, with D tentatively TRBD2 (6 bases). The germline CDR1 and CDR2 sequences are MNHNS and SASEGT. The CDR3 totals 13 residues. Trimming left V 5 bases short and J 6 bases short, with 14 bases between. The CDR3 spells CASSQGLAGEQYF. The CDR3 region has the DNA TGTGCCAGCAGTCAGGGACTGGCAGGCGAGCAGTACTTC.